This TCR beta chain was recovered during a study of cytotoxic CD8 clonotypes in ibrutinib-treated CLL. Background on the study: After a median 12 months on treatment (6 to 36), response samples were drawn. General study points: Investigators sampled sustained-remission and progressing patients at differing times. Public clonotypes proved infrequent, and on treatment they shrank or remained steady.

Note on this clone: What it binds is not known.

The length of the CDR3 is 13 residues. Germline CDR1 reads SGHRS; CDR2 reads YFSETQ. The V gene lost 10 bases and the J gene lost 3 bases, with 16 bases spanning the gap. Using immunoSEQ multiplex PCR, the repertoire was profiled, and TCRdb retains in-frame clones only, with some absent. The data hold approximately 200,000 clones, with 72% observed a single time. The specimen was PBMCs, collected after 24 months of ibrutinib treatment. V gene TRBV5-1 combines with J gene TRBJ1-2; D possibly corresponds to TRBD1 (5 bases). The source of this sequence is a human donor with chronic lymphocytic leukemia. The CDR3 nucleotides read TGCGCCTCCAGGGTCGGGTCGGACTATGGCTACACCTTC. Its protein is CASRVGSDYGYTF.